This is a list of T cell receptor beta chains from one sample in a study of blood T cell repertoires in COVID-19. This table comes from immunoSEQ multiplex PCR, and its TCRdb copy is limited to in-frame clones, with some not included. The table has approximately 85,000 clones, more than 80% seen once. The material sequenced was peripheral blood. The receptor source for this set is a man between 45 and 60 years old with active or convalescent COVID-19. The CDR3 runs from the conserved cysteine through the conserved F or W. The D gene is left open where the match is weak. Part of the rows lack a size; the others show once, few, many or a class for expanded clones.

>NA|few|TRBV5-1|17|TRBJ2-1
CASSLTGAGLGNNEQFF
TGCGCCAGCAGCTTGACAGGGGCGGGACTGGGGAACAATGAGCAGTTCTTC
>NA|NA|TRBV19|15|TRBJ1-6
CASSMVGRGESPLHF
TGTGCCAGTAGTATGGTTGGCAGGGGTGAGTCACCCCTCCACTTT
>NA|NA|TRBV7-9|14|TRBJ2-7
CASGYQGGGYEQYF
TGTGCCAGCGGCTATCAGGGGGGTGGCTACGAGCAGTACTTC
>NA|NA|TRBV29-1|13|TRBJ1-1
CSVEAGQFTEAFF
TGCAGCGTTGAAGCAGGGCAGTTCACTGAAGCTTTCTTT
>TRBD1|NA|TRBV19|17|TRBJ2-5
CASSITGTGVYQETQYF
TGTGCCAGTAGTATCACGGGGACAGGGGTGTACCAAGAGACCCAGTACTTC
>NA|NA|TRBV2|13|TRBJ2-7
CASSVAGGYEQYF
TGTGCCAGCAGTGTTGCAGGGGGGTACGAGCAGTACTTC
>TRBD1|NA|TRBV10-1|13|TRBJ2-2
CASSDRAGGELFF
TGCGCCAGCAGCGACAGGGCAGGCGGGGAGCTGTTTTTT
>TRBD1|NA|TRBV5-1|15|TRBJ1-2
CASSLSTGREEGYTF
TGCGCCAGCAGTCTCTCGACAGGGCGCGAGGAGGGCTACACCTTC
>TRBD2|NA|TRBV19|16|TRBJ2-1
CATRTSGGLGGNEQFF
TGTGCCACCCGGACTAGCGGGGGCCTGGGGGGGAATGAGCAGTTCTTC
>TRBD2|once|TRBV6-5|15|TRBJ2-5
CASTPTGGAGETQYF
TGTGCCAGCACCCCAACGGGAGGGGCGGGGGAGACCCAGTACTTC
>NA|NA|TRBV20-1|11|TRBJ2-3
CSATDVDTQYF
TGCAGTGCTACAGACGTGGATACGCAGTATTTT
>NA|NA|TRBV30|13|TRBJ1-4
CAWSEDIAEKLFF
TGTGCCTGGAGTGAGGACATCGCTGAAAAACTGTTTTTT
>NA|NA|TRBV21-1|15|TRBJ2-7
CASSKRTSGMYEQYF
TGTGCCAGCAGCAAGCGAACTAGCGGGATGTACGAGCAGTACTTC
>NA|NA|TRBV5-4|14|TRBJ1-1
CASSERSGNTEAFF
TGTGCCAGCAGCGAGCGGTCCGGGAACACTGAAGCTTTCTTT
>TRBD1|NA|TRBV4-1|16|TRBJ1-2
CASSTYGDRANYGYTF
TGCGCCAGCAGTACTTATGGGGACAGAGCTAACTATGGCTACACCTTC
>TRBD2|NA|TRBV6-1|17|TRBJ2-1
CASSDRKTGTRDNEQFF
TGTGCCAGCAGTGATAGAAAGACCGGGACTAGAGACAATGAGCAGTTCTTC
>NA|NA|TRBV7-6|17|TRBJ2-5
CASSKGLHGGGQETQYF
TGTGCCAGCAGCAAGGGCCTACATGGGGGCGGCCAAGAGACCCAGTACTTC
>TRBD2|NA|TRBV7-8|14|TRBJ2-7
CASSQRDDAYEQYF
TGTGCCAGCAGCCAGCGGGACGACGCCTACGAGCAGTACTTC
>TRBD1|NA|TRBV19|17|TRBJ2-3
CASSIDGAGGGADTQYF
TGTGCCAGTAGTATAGATGGGGCAGGGGGCGGCGCAGATACGCAGTATTTT
>NA|NA|TRBV27|15|TRBJ1-1
CASSATPGSGTEAFF
TGTGCCAGCAGTGCAACTCCGGGGTCTGGCACTGAAGCTTTCTTT
>NA|NA|TRBV5-4|16|TRBJ2-3
CASSLDRPTSTDTQYF
TGTGCCAGCAGCTTGGACAGACCAACTAGCACAGATACGCAGTATTTT
>NA|NA|TRBV24-1|13|TRBJ2-7
CATSDPVSYEQYF
TGTGCCACCAGTGACCCGGTGAGCTACGAGCAGTACTTC
>TRBD2|NA|TRBV3-1/TRBV3-2|16|TRBJ2-1
CASSRGTSGGATEQFF
TGTGCCAGCAGCCGCGGGACTAGCGGGGGGGCCACTGAGCAGTTCTTC
>TRBD1|NA|TRBV5-1|16|TRBJ2-1
CASSSAGTGVGNEQFF
TGCGCCAGCAGCTCCGCCGGGACAGGGGTCGGCAATGAGCAGTTCTTC
>NA|NA|TRBV28|13|TRBJ1-4
CASRGQFTWGLFF
TGTGCCAGCAGGGGGCAGTTCACCTGGGGACTGTTTTTT
>TRBD1|NA|TRBV6-2/TRBV6-3|18|TRBJ2-7
CASSYSIGTGSSSYEQYF
TGTGCCAGCAGTTACTCGATCGGGACAGGGTCTTCGTCCTACGAGCAGTACTTC
>TRBD1|NA|TRBV18|15|TRBJ2-3
CASSPRTGRTDTQYF
TGTGCCAGCTCACCTAGGACAGGGCGAACAGATACGCAGTATTTT
>TRBD1|large|TRBV5-1|13|TRBJ2-5
CASSSGGRETQYF
TGCGCCAGCAGCTCAGGGGGCAGAGAGACCCAGTACTTC
>TRBD2|NA|TRBV29-1|13|TRBJ2-7
CSVGGGETYEQYF
TGCAGCGTTGGGGGGGGAGAGACCTACGAGCAGTACTTC
>TRBD2|few|TRBV18|16|TRBJ2-1
CASSPPTSGRAREQFF
TGTGCCAGCTCACCACCGACTAGCGGGAGGGCCCGTGAGCAGTTCTTC
>TRBD1|NA|TRBV7-2|16|TRBJ2-5
CASSLDVRTGEETQYF
TGTGCCAGCAGCTTAGATGTTAGGACAGGGGAAGAGACCCAGTACTTC
>NA|NA|TRBV2|16|TRBJ2-4
CASSEDLGGAKNIQYF
TGTGCCAGCAGTGAAGATCTAGGGGGTGCCAAAAACATTCAGTACTTC
>NA|NA|TRBV6-1|15|TRBJ2-3
CASSEVRTDPDTQYF
TGTGCCAGCAGTGAAGTAAGGACAGACCCAGATACGCAGTATTTT
>NA|medium-sized|TRBV4-3|16|TRBJ2-1
CASSRDRKSSYNEQFF
TGCGCCAGCAGCCGAGACAGGAAGAGCTCCTACAATGAGCAGTTCTTC
>NA|NA|TRBV7-2|16|TRBJ1-1
CASSSHPGAWNTEAFF
TGTGCCAGCAGCTCCCACCCAGGGGCTTGGAACACTGAAGCTTTCTTT
>TRBD1|once|TRBV19|17|TRBJ2-2
CASSPRTGGTNTGELFF
TGTGCCAGTAGCCCGAGAACAGGGGGAACAAACACCGGGGAGCTGTTTTTT
>TRBD2|NA|TRBV7-2|15|TRBJ2-1
CASSPGGGAMGEQFF
TGTGCCAGCAGCCCCGGCGGGGGGGCGATGGGTGAGCAGTTCTTC
>NA|few|TRBV19|15|TRBJ2-4
CASSTLGVGSNIQYF
TGTGCCAGTAGTACCCTAGGAGTGGGTAGCAACATTCAGTACTTC
>NA|NA|TRBV2|17|TRBJ2-2
CASSPPGQGWSPGELFF
TGTGCCAGCAGCCCACCGGGACAAGGCTGGTCCCCCGGGGAGCTGTTTTTT
>TRBD2|NA|TRBV12-3/TRBV12-4|13|TRBJ2-1
CASSLLAGNEQFF
TGTGCCAGCAGTTTACTAGCGGGCAATGAGCAGTTCTTC
>NA|NA|TRBV5-6|14|TRBJ2-3
CASSLLRGKDTQYF
TGTGCCAGCAGCTTGTTACGGGGGAAAGATACGCAGTATTTT
>TRBD1|NA|TRBV7-2|15|TRBJ2-3
CATTRQGGSTDTQYF
TGTGCCACCACAAGACAGGGGGGAAGCACAGATACGCAGTATTTT
>NA|NA|TRBV19|13|TRBJ2-7
CASSPDRRGEQYF
TGTGCCAGTAGTCCCGACAGAAGGGGCGAGCAGTACTTC
>NA|NA|TRBV6-6|16|TRBJ2-7
CASSYAVADRSYEQYF
TGTGCCAGCAGTTACGCGGTAGCGGACCGATCCTACGAGCAGTACTTC